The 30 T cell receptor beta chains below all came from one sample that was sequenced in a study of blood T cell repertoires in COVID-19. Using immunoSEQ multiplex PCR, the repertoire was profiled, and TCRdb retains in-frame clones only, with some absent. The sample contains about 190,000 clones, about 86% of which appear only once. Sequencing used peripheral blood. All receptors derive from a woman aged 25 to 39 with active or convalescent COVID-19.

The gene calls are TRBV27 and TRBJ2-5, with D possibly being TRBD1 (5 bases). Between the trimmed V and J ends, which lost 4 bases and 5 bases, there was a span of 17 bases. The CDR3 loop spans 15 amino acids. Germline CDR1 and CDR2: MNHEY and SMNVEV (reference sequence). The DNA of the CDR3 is TGTGCCAGCAGTTCAACCTCAGGGCGGAAGGAGACCCAGTACTTC. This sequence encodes CASSSTSGRKETQYF.

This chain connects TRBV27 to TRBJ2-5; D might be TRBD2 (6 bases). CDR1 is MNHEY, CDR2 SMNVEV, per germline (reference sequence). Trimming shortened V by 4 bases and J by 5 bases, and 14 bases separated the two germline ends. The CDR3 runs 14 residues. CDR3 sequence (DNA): TGTGCCAGCAGTTCCCCCGGGGGTTTTGAGACCCAGTACTTC. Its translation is CASSSPGGFETQYF.

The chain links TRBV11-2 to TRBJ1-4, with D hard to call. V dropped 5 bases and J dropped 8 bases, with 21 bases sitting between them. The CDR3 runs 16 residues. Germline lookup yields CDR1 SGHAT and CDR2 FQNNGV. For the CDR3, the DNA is TGTGCCAGCAGCCCCGACACCCGGGGTGACGAGGAAAAACTGTTTTTT. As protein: CASSPDTRGDEEKLFF.

CDR3 loop: CASILNYGYTF. The CDR3 nucleotides are TGTGCCAGCATTCTCAACTATGGCTACACCTTC. The genes are TRBV2 and TRBJ1-2; D remains ambiguous. Looked up from germline, CDR1 is SNHLY and CDR2 is FYNNEI. CDR3 size: 11 residues. Trimming removed 7 bases from V and 2 bases from J, with 5 bases in between. Supplemented by reference TRBV2 and TRBJ1-2, the full variable domain reads EPEVTQTPSHQVTQMGQEVILRCVPISNHLYFYWYRQILGQKVEFLVSFYNNEISEKSEIFDDQFSVERPDGSNFTLKIRSTKLEDSAMYFCASILNYGYTFGSGTRLTVV.

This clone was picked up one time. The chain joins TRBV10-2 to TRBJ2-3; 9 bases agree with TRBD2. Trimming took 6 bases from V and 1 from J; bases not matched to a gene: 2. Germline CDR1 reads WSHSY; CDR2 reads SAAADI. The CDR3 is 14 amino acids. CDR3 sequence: CASRWTSGTDTQYF. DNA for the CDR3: TGCGCCAGCAGATGGACTAGCGGCACAGATACGCAGTATTTT.

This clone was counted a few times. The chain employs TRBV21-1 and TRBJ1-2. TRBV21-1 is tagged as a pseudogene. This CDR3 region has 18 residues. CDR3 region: CASSKAGTYGGGVYGYTF. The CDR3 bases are TGTGCCAGCAGCAAAGCGGGAACGTATGGAGGGGGGGTCTATGGCTACACCTTC.

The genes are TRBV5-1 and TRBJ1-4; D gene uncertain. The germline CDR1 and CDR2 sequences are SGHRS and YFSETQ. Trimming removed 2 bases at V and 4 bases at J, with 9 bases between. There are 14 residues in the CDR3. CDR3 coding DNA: TGCGCCAGCAGCTTAGAGCACCTTAATGAAAAACTGTTTTTT. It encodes CASSLEHLNEKLFF.

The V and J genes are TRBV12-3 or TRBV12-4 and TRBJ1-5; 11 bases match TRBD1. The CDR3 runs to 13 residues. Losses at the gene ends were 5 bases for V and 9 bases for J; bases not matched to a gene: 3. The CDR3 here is CASSPGTGGPQHF. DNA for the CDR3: TGTGCCAGCAGTCCCGGGACAGGGGGGCCCCAGCATTTT.

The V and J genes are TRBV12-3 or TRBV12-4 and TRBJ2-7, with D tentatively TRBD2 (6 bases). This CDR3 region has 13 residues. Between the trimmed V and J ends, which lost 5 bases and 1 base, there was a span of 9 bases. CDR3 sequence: CASSHGTSYEQYF. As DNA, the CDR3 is TGTGCCAGCAGTCATGGGACTTCCTACGAGCAGTACTTC.

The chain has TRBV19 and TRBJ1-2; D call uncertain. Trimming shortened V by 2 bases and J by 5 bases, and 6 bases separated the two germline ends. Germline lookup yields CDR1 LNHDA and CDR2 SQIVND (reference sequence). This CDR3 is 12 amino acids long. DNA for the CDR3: TGTGCCAGTAGTATATCCGGGTATGGCTACACCTTC. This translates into CASSISGYGYTF.

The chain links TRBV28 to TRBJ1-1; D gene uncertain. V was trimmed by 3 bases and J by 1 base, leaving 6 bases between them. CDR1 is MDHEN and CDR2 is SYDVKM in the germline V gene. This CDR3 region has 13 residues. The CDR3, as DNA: TGTGCCAGCAGTTTTAGAAAGAACACTGAAGCTTTCTTT. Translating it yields CASSFRKNTEAFF. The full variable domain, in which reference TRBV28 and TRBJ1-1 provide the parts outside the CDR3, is DVKVTQSSRYLVKRTGEKVFLECVQDMDHENMFWYRQDPGLGLRLIYFSYDVKMKEKGDIPEGYSVSREKKERFSLILESASTNQTSMYLCASSFRKNTEAFFGQGTRLTVV.

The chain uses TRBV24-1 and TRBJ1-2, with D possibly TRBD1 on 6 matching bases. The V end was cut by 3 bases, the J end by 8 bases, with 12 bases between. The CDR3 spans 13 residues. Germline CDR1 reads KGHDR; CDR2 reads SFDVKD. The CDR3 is CATSDTGYGGYTF. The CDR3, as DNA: TGTGCCACCAGTGATACAGGGTACGGCGGCTACACCTTC.

CDR3 protein: CASSDRGLETQYF. The CDR3 bases are TGTGCCAGCAGCGACAGGGGGCTGGAGACCCAGTACTTC. The V call is TRBV12-3 or TRBV12-4, the J call TRBJ2-5; 10 bases line up with TRBD1. The V and J ends lost 6 bases and 5 bases, in that order; junction bases with no gene match: 3. The CDR3 runs 13 residues.

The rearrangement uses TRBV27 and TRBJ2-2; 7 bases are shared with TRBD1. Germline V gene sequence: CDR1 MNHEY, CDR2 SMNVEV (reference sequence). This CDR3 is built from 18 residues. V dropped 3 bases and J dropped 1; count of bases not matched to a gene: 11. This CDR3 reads CASSFYRGIGGNTGELFF. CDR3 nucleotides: TGTGCCAGCAGTTTTTACAGGGGAATCGGAGGGAACACCGGGGAGCTGTTTTTT.

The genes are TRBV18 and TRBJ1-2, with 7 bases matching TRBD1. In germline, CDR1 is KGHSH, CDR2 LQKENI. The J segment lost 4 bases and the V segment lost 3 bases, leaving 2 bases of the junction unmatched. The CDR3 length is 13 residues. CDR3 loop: CASSPGQSYGYTF. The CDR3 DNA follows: TGTGCCAGCTCACCGGGACAGAGCTATGGCTACACCTTC.

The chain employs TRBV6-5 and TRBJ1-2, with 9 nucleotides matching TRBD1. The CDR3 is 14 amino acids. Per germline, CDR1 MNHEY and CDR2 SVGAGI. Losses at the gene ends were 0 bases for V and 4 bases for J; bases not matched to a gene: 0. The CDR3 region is CASSYSTGGYGYTF. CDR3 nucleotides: TGTGCCAGCAGTTACTCGACAGGGGGCTATGGCTACACCTTC.

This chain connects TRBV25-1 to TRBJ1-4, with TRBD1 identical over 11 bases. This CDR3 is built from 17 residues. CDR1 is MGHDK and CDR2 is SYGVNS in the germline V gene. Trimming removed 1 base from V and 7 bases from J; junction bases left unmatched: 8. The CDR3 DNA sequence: TGTGCCAGCAGTGAATGGGAGGACAGGGGGCGGGCTGAAAAACTGTTTTTT. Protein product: CASSEWEDRGRAEKLFF.

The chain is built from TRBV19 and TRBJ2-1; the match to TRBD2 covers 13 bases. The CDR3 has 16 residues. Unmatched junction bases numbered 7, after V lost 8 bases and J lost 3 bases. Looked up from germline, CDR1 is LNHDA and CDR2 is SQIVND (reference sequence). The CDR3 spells CASSRTSGSSYNEQFF. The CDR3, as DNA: TGTGCCAGTTCCAGGACTAGCGGGAGTAGCTACAATGAGCAGTTCTTC.

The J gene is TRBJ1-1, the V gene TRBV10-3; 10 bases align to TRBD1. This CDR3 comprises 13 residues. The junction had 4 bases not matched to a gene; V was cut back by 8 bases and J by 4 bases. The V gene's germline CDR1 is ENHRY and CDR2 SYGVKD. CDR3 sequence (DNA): TGTGCCATCCGGGACAGGGGCGGCACTGAAGCTTTCTTT. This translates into CAIRDRGGTEAFF.

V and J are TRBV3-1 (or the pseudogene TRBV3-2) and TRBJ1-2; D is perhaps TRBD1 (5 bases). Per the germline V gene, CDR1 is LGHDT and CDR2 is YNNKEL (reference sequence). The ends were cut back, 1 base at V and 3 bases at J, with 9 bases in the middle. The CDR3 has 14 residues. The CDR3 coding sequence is TGTGCCAGCAGCCAAGGGGCGGGGCACTATGGCTACACCTTC. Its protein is CASSQGAGHYGYTF.

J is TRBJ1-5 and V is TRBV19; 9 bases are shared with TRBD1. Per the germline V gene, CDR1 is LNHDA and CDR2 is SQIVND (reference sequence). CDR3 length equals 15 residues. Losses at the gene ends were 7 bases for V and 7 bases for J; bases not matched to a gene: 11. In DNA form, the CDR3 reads TGTGCCAGTACCGTGGGACAGGGCCTGGGGCAGCCCCAGCATTTT. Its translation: CASTVGQGLGQPQHF.

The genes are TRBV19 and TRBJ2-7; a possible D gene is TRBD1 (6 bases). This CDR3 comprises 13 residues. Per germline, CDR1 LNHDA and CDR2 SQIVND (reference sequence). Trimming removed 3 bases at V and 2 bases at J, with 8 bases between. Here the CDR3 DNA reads TGTGCCAGTAGTATCGGGACACCCTACGAGCAGTACTTC. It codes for CASSIGTPYEQYF.

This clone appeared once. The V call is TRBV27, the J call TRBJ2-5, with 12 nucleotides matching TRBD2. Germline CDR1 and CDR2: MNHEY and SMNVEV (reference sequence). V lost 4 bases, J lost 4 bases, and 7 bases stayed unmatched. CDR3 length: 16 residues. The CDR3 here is CASSSSSGRARETQYF. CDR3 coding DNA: TGTGCCAGCAGTTCCTCTAGCGGGAGGGCCCGAGAGACCCAGTACTTC.

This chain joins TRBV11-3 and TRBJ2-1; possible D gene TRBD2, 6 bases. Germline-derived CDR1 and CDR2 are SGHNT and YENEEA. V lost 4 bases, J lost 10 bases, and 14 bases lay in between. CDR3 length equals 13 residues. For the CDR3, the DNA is TGTGCCAGCAGCTCGACTAGTCTAGGCGAGCAGTTCTTC. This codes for CASSSTSLGEQFF. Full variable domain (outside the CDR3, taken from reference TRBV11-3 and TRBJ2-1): EAGVVQSPRYKIIEKKQPVAFWCNPISGHNTLYWYLQNLGQGPELLIRYENEEAVDDSQLPKDRFSAERLKGVDSTLKIQPAELGDSAVYLCASSSTSLGEQFFGPGTRLTVL.

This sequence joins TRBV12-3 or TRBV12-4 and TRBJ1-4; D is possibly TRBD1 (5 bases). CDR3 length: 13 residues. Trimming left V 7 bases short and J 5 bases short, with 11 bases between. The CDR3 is CASTQGPNEKLFF. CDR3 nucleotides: TGTGCCAGCACCCAGGGTCCGAATGAAAAACTGTTTTTT.

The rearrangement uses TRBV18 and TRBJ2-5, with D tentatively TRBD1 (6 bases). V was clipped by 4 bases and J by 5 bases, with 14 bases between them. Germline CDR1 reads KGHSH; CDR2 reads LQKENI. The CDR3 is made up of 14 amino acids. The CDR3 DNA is TGTGCCAGCTCACAGGACAGCTCCGGGGAGACCCAGTACTTC. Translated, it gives CASSQDSSGETQYF.

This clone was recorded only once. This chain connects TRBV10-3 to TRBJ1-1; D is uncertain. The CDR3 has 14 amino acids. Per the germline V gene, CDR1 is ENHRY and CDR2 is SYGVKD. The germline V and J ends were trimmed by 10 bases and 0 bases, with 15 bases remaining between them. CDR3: CATCSSAVNTEAFF. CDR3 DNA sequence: TGTGCCACCTGTAGCTCGGCTGTGAACACTGAAGCTTTCTTT.

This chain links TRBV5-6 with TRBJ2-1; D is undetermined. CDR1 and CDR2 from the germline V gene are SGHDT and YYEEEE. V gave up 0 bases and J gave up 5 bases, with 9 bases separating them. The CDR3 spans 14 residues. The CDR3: CASSLAGPNNEQFF. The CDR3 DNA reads TGTGCCAGCAGCTTGGCAGGCCCGAACAATGAGCAGTTCTTC.

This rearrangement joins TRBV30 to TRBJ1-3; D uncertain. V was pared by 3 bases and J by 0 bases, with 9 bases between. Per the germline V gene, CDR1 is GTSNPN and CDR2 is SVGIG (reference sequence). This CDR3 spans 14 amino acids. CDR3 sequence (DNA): TGTGCCTGGAGACAGACCGGCTCTGGAAACACCATATATTTT. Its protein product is CAWRQTGSGNTIYF. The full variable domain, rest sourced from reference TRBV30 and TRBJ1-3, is SQTIHQWPATLVQPVGSPLSLECTVEGTSNPNLYWYRQAAGRGLQLLFYSVGIGQISSEVPQNLSASRPQDRQFILSSKKLLLSDSGFYLCAWRQTGSGNTIYFGEGSWLTVV.

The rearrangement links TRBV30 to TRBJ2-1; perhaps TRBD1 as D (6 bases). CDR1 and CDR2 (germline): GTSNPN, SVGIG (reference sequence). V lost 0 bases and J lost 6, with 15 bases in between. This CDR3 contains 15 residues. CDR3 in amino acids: CAWSVGRGVLNEQFF. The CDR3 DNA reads TGTGCCTGGAGTGTCGGCAGGGGAGTACTCAATGAGCAGTTCTTC.